These 12 T cell receptor beta chains share one sample of origin, sequenced in a study of blood T cells in healthy people across ages. Through a sample-barcoded 5' primer and a J-beta primer mix, a second PCR was run for roughly 6 to 12 cycles. TCRdb reanalysed the 5' RACE reads using MiXCR and keeps one entry per CDR3 protein. This table holds about 1.7 million distinct CDR3 sequences, about 30% found once. Input material: blood. These receptor sequences come from a woman in her twenties or thirties in good health.

The chain employs TRBV5-5 and TRBJ2-1; the D is unclear. CDR1 SGHKS and CDR2 YYEKEE come from the germline V gene (reference sequence). V was pared by 4 bases and J by 3 bases, with 11 bases between. The CDR3 spans 14 residues. The CDR3 loop reads CASSPDPNYNEQFF. Written as DNA, the CDR3 is TGTGCCAGCAGCCCGGACCCGAACTACAATGAGCAGTTCTTC.

The table lists this clonotype with a few counts. The rearrangement uses TRBV18 and TRBJ1-1; D call uncertain. Germline V gene lookup returns CDR1 KGHSH and CDR2 LQKENI. V gave up 2 bases and J gave up 4 bases, with 11 bases separating them. This CDR3 is 14 amino acids long. This CDR3 is CASSPSGLGTEAFF. The DNA of the CDR3 is TGTGCCAGCTCACCATCGGGGTTAGGCACTGAAGCTTTCTTT.

This rearrangement joins TRBV14 to TRBJ1-1; weak D call: TRBD1 (5 bases). CDR1 SGHDN and CDR2 FVKESK come from the germline V gene. The ends were cut back, 4 bases at V and 4 bases at J, with 10 bases in the middle. This CDR3 contains 13 residues. In DNA, the CDR3 is TGTGCCAGCAGCCTCAGGGCCCCCACTGAAGCTTTCTTT. Its protein is CASSLRAPTEAFF.

At least ten counts were recorded for this clonotype. The V gene is TRBV20-1, the J gene TRBJ2-5; 8 bases map to TRBD1. Per the germline V gene, CDR1 is DFQATT and CDR2 is SNEGSKA (reference sequence). V gave up 1 base and J gave up 2 bases; unmatched junction bases: 3. The CDR3 contains 14 residues. CDR3 residues: CSARAGTGQETQYF. In DNA, the CDR3 is TGCAGTGCTAGAGCTGGGACAGGACAAGAGACCCAGTACTTC.

J is TRBJ2-1 and V is TRBV6-1; possibly TRBD1 for D (5 bases). The V end was cut by 4 bases, the J end by 6 bases, with 10 bases between. The germline CDR1 and CDR2 sequences are MNHNS and SASEGT. CDR3 length equals 13 residues. For the CDR3, the DNA is TGTGCCAGCAGTGTTATACAGGCCAATGAGCAGTTCTTC. Translating gives CASSVIQANEQFF.

This clonotype was observed at least ten times. The chain recombines TRBV29-1 with TRBJ2-7; D is unclear. Germline V gives CDR1 SQVTM, CDR2 ANQGSEA. The CDR3 is 13 residues long. Trimming shortened V by 2 bases and J by 1 base, and 9 bases separated the two germline ends. CDR3 bases: TGCAGCGTTGAACACGCGGTGTCCTACGAGCAGTACTTC. Translating gives CSVEHAVSYEQYF.

The chain employs TRBV2 and TRBJ2-1; tentative D call: TRBD2 (7 bases). Trimming shortened V by 4 bases and J by 7 bases, and 17 bases separated the two germline ends. Germline assignment: CDR1 SNHLY and CDR2 FYNNEI. The CDR3 contains 15 residues. CDR3 loop: CASSVGGGSLNEQFF. The CDR3, as DNA: TGTGCCAGCAGTGTAGGGGGAGGGAGCCTGAATGAGCAGTTCTTC. The full variable domain, its missing parts supplied by reference TRBV2 and TRBJ2-1, is EPEVTQTPSHQVTQMGQEVILRCVPISNHLYFYWYRQILGQKVEFLVSFYNNEISEKSEIFDDQFSVERPDGSNFTLKIRSTKLEDSAMYFCASSVGGGSLNEQFFGPGTRLTVL.

The chain carries TRBV27 and TRBJ1-5; D not resolved. Trimming took 3 bases from V and 1 from J, leaving 10 bases between them. The CDR3 covers 15 residues. Germline-derived CDR1 and CDR2 are MNHEY and SMNVEV (reference sequence). Here the CDR3 DNA reads TGTGCCAGCAGTTTTTTGGTAGGAAGCAATCAGCCCCAGCATTTT. This encodes CASSFLVGSNQPQHF.

This clonotype was recorded a few times. V is TRBV20-1 and J is TRBJ1-2; D is unresolved. The CDR3 is 11 residues long. Trimming removed 3 bases at V and 8 bases at J, with 10 bases between. Looked up from germline, CDR1 is DFQATT and CDR2 is SNEGSKA (reference sequence). This chain's CDR3 is CSASPREGYTF. The CDR3 DNA reads as TGCAGTGCTAGTCCAAGGGAGGGCTACACCTTC.

V is TRBV20-1 and J is TRBJ1-5; D is ambiguous. Deletions cut 4 bases from V and 1 base from J, with 14 bases between. Germline values: CDR1 DFQATT, CDR2 SNEGSKA (reference sequence). There are 15 residues in the CDR3. In nucleotides, the CDR3 is TGCAGTGCTACGAATCAAGGAGGGAGCAATCAGCCCCAGCATTTT. Translated: CSATNQGGSNQPQHF.

This clonotype was detected only a few times. This rearrangement joins TRBV5-1 to TRBJ1-1; D is undetermined. The CDR3 has 16 amino acids. V was trimmed by 0 bases and J by 2 bases, leaving 14 bases between them. In germline, CDR1 is SGHRS, CDR2 YFSETQ. The CDR3 DNA is TGCGCCAGCAGCTTGGACCTTCGGAAACTAAACACTGAAGCTTTCTTT. It yields the protein CASSLDLRKLNTEAFF.

V usage is TRBV20-1 and J usage is TRBJ2-1; TRBD2 agrees at 11 bases. With 5 bases clipped from V and 4 bases from J, the junction kept 7 bases outside the gene matches. Germline V CDR1 and CDR2: DFQATT, SNEGSKA (reference sequence). The CDR3 extends over 15 amino acids. CDR3 loop: CSALTGTSGYNEQFF. In DNA form, the CDR3 reads TGCAGTGCTTTAACCGGGACTAGCGGATACAATGAGCAGTTCTTC.